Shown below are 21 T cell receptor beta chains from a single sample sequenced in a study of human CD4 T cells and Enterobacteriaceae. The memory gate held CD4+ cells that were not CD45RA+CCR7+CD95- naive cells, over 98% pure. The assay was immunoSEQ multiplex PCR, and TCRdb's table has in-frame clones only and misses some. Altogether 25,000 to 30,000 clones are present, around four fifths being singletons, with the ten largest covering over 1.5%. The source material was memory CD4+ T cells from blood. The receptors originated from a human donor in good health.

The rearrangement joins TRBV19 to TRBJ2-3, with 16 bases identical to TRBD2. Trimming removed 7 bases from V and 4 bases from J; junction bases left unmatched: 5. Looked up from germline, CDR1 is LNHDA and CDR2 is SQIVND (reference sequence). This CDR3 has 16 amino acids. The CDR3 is CASTQGTSGRADTQYF. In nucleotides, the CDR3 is TGTGCCAGTACCCAAGGGACTAGCGGGAGGGCAGATACGCAGTATTTT.

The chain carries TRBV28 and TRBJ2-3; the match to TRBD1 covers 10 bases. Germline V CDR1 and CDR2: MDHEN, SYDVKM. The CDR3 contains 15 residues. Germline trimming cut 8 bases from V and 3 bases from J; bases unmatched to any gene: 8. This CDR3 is CASRDRGSRTDTQYF. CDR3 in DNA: TGTGCCAGCCGGGACAGGGGTAGTCGAACAGATACGCAGTATTTT. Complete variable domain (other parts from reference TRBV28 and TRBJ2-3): DVKVTQSSRYLVKRTGEKVFLECVQDMDHENMFWYRQDPGLGLRLIYFSYDVKMKEKGDIPEGYSVSREKKERFSLILESASTNQTSMYLCASRDRGSRTDTQYFGPGTRLTVL.

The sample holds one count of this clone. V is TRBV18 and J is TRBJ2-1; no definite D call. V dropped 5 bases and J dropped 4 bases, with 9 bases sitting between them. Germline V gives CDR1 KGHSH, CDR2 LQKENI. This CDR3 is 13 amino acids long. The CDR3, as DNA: TGTGCCAGCTCAGTCAACCGGTACAATGAGCAGTTCTTC. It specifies CASSVNRYNEQFF.

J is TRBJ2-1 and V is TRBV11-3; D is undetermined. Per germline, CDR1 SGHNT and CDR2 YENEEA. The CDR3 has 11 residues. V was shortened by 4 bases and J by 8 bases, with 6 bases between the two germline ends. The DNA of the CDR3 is TGTGCCAGCAGCTCGGGCCATGAGCAGTTCTTC. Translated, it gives CASSSGHEQFF. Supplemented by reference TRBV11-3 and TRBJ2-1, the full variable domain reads EAGVVQSPRYKIIEKKQPVAFWCNPISGHNTLYWYLQNLGQGPELLIRYENEEAVDDSQLPKDRFSAERLKGVDSTLKIQPAELGDSAVYLCASSSGHEQFFGPGTRLTVL.

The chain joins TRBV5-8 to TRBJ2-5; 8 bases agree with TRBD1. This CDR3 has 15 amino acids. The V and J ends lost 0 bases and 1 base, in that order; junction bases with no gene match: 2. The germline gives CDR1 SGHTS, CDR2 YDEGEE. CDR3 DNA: TGTGCCAGCAGCTTGGGGACAGGGCTCCAAGAGACCCAGTACTTC. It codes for CASSLGTGLQETQYF. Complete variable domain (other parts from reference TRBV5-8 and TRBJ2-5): EAGVTQSPTHLIKTRGQQATLRCSPISGHTSVYWYQQALGLGLQFLLWYDEGEERNRGNFPPRFSGRQFPNYSSELNVNALELEDSALYLCASSLGTGLQETQYFGPGTRLLVL.

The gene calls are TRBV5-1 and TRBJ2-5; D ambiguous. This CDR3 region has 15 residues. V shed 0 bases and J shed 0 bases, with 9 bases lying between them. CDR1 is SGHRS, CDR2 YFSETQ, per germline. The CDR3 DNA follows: TGCGCCAGCAGCTTGGGTTTACGGGACCAAGAGACCCAGTACTTC. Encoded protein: CASSLGLRDQETQYF.

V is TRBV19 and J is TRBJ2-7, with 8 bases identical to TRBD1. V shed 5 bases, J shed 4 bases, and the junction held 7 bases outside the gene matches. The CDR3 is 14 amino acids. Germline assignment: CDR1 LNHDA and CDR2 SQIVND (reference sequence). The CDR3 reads CASSGRQGRYEQYF. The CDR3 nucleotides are TGTGCCAGTAGTGGTCGACAGGGGCGGTACGAGCAGTACTTC.

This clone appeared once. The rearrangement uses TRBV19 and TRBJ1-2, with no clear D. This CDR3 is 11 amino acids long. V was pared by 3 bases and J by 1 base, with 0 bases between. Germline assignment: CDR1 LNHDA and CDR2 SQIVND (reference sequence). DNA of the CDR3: TGTGCCAGTAGTATTAACTATGGCTACACCTTC. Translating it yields CASSINYGYTF.

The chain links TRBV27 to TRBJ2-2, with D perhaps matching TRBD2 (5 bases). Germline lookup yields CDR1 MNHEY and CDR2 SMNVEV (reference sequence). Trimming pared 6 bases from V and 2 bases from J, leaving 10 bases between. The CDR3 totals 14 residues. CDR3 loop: CASRTGGNTGELFF. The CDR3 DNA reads TGTGCCAGCAGAACTGGAGGAAACACCGGGGAGCTGTTTTTT.

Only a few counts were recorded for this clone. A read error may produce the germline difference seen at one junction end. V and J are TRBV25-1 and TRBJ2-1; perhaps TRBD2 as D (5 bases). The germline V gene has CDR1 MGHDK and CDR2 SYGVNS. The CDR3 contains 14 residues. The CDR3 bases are TGTGCCATCAGTCGGGGTATCGACTACAATGAGCAGTTCTTC. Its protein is CAISRGIDYNEQFF.

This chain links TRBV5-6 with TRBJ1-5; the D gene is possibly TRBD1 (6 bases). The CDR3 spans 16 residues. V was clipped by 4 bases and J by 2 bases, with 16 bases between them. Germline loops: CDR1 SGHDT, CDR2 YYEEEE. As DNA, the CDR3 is TGTGCCAGCAGCCAAGGGACACCGTTTGGCAATCAGCCCCAGCATTTT. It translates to CASSQGTPFGNQPQHF.

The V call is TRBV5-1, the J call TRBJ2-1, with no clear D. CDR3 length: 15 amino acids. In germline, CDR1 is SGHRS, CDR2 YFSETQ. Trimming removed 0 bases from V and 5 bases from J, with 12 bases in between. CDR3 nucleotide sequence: TGCGCCAGCAGCTTGGCGAGCACTCGGAACAATGAGCAGTTCTTC. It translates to CASSLASTRNNEQFF.

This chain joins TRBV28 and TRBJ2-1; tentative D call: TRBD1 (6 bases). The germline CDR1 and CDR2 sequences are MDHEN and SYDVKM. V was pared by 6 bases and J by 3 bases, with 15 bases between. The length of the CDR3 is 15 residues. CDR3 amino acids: CASSQPRDIYNEQFF. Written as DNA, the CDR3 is TGTGCCAGCAGCCAACCTCGGGACATCTACAATGAGCAGTTCTTC.

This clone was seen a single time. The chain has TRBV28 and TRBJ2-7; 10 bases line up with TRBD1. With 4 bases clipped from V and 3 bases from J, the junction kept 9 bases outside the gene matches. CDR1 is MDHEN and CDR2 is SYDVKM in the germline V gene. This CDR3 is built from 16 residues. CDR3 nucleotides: TGTGCCAGCAGTTCCCACCCCGGGACAGGGGTCTACGAGCAGTACTTC. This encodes CASSSHPGTGVYEQYF. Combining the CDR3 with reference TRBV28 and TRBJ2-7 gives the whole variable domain DVKVTQSSRYLVKRTGEKVFLECVQDMDHENMFWYRQDPGLGLRLIYFSYDVKMKEKGDIPEGYSVSREKKERFSLILESASTNQTSMYLCASSSHPGTGVYEQYFGPGTRLTVT.

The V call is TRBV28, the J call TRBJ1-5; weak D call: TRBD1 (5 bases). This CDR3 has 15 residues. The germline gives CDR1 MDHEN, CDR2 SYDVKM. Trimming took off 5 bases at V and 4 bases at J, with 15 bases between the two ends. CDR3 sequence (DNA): TGTGCCAGCAGTAAGACAGCGTGGGGGAATCAGCCCCAGCATTTT. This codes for CASSKTAWGNQPQHF. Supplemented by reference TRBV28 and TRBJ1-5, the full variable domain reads DVKVTQSSRYLVKRTGEKVFLECVQDMDHENMFWYRQDPGLGLRLIYFSYDVKMKEKGDIPEGYSVSREKKERFSLILESASTNQTSMYLCASSKTAWGNQPQHFGDGTRLSIL.

In nucleotides, the CDR3 is TGTGCCAGTAGTCCCTGGCGGACAGGGAGGTTTAACGCCGGGGAGCTGTTTTTT. The encoded protein is CASSPWRTGRFNAGELFF. This chain joins TRBV19 and TRBJ2-2; 8 bases fit TRBD1. CDR3 length: 18 residues. Losses at the gene ends were 5 bases for V and 6 bases for J; bases not matched to a gene: 17. Germline V CDR1 and CDR2: LNHDA, SQIVND (reference sequence).

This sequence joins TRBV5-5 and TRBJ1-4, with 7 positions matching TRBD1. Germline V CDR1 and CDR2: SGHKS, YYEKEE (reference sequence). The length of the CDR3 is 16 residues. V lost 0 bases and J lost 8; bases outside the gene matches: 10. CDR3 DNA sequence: TGTGCCAGCAGCTTGGACAGGGGCTCGACGCTCGAAAAACTGTTTTTT. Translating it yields CASSLDRGSTLEKLFF.

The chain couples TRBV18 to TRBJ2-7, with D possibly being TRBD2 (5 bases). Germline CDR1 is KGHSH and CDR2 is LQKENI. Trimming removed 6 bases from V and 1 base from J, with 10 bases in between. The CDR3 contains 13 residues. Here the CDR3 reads CASSVGESYEQYF. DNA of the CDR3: TGTGCCAGCTCCGTGGGAGAGTCCTACGAGCAGTACTTC.

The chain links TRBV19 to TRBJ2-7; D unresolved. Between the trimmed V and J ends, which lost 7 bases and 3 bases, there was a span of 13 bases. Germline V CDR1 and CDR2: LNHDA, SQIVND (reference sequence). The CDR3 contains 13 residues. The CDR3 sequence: CASTPPGDYEQYF. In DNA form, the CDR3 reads TGTGCCAGTACCCCGCCTGGAGACTACGAGCAGTACTTC.

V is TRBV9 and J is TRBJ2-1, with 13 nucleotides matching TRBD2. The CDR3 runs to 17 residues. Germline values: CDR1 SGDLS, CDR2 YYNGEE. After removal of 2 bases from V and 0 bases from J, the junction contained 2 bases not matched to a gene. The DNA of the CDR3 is TGTGCCAGCAGCGTTACTAGCGGGAGGGGCTCCTACAATGAGCAGTTCTTC. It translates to CASSVTSGRGSYNEQFF.

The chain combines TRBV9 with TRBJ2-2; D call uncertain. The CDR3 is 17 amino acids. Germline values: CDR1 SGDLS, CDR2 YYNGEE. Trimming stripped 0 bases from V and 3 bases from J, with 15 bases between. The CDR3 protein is CASSVGLELEYTGELFF. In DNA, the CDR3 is TGTGCCAGCAGCGTAGGATTGGAGCTTGAATACACCGGGGAGCTGTTTTTT.